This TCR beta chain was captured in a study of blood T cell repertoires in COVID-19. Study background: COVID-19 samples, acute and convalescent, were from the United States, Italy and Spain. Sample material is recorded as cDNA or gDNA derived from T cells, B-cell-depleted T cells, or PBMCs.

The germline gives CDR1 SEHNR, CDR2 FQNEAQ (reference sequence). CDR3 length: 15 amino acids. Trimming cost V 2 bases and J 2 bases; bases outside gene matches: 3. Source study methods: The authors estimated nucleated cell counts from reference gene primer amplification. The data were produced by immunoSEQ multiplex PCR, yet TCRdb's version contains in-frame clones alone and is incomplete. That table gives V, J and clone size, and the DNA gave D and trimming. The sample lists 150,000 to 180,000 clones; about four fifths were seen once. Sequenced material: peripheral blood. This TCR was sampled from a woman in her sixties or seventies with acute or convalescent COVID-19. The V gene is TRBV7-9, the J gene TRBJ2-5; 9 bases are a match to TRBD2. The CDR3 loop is CASSLSLAGQETQYF. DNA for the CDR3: TGTGCCAGCAGCTTAAGTCTAGCGGGGCAAGAGACCCAGTACTTC.